This TCR beta chain was profiled in a study of T cell responses to AZD1222 COVID-19 vaccine. Overall study context: Pooled in the analysis were second doses at about 4 or about 12 weeks.

The CDR3 extends over 19 amino acids. Germline loops: CDR1 MNHEY, CDR2 SMNVEV (reference sequence). V lost 3 bases to trimming and J lost 0 bases; unmatched junction nucleotides: 12. The method was immunoSEQ multiplex PCR; TCRdb's version includes in-frame clones alone and lacks a portion of them. The table includes under 200,000 clones, approximately 93% detected once. This receptor was identified in an adult in good health. The V gene is TRBV27, the J gene TRBJ2-1, with 9 bases aligning to TRBD2. Sequenced here: peripheral blood, sampled on day 0 of AZD1222 vaccination. CDR3 loop: CASSLFGTSGSSSYNEQFF. The CDR3, as DNA: TGTGCCAGCAGTTTGTTCGGAACTAGCGGGTCTAGCTCCTACAATGAGCAGTTCTTC.